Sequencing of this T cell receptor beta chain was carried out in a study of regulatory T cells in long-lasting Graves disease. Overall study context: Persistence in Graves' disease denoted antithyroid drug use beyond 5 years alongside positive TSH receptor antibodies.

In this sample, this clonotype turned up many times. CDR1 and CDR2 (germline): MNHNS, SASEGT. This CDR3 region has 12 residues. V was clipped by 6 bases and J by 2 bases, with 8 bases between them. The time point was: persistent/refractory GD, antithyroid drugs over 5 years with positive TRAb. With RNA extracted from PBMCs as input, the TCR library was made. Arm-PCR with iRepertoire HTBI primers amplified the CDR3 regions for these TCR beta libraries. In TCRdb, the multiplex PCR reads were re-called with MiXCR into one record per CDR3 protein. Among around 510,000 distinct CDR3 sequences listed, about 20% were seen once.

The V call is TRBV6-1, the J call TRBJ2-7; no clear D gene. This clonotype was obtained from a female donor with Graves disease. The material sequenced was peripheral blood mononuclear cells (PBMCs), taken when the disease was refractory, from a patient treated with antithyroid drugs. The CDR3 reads CASRQGPYEQYF. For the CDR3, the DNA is TGTGCCAGCAGACAAGGACCCTACGAGCAGTACTTC.